This T cell receptor beta chain was captured in a study of CD8+CD57+ T cells in acquired aplastic anemia. Study-level information: On average, sorted CD4+ and CD8+ cells gave 3.2 ug of DNA.

Study-wide points: Patients did not significantly differ from controls in CD8+ Simpson's diversity. Patients and controls were found to share twenty-nine CD8+ CDR3 sequences.

This clonotype was observed at least ten times. No antigen is known for it. Genomic DNA provided the template from which TCR beta VDJ and CDR3 profiles were obtained. TCRdb processed the reads anew with MiXCR; each CDR3 protein has one entry. This table has hundreds of thousands of distinct CDR3 sequences, approximately 33% appearing once. Sequenced patients had shown CD8+CD57+ cell expansion by flow cytometry. The study sampled blood from patients who had received no therapy. CDR3 length: 15 residues. Germline V lookup: CDR1 LNHDA, CDR2 SQIVND (reference sequence). Trimming took 4 bases from V and 3 from J, leaving 13 bases between them.

The specimen sequenced was sorted CD4+, CD8+, or CD8+CD57+ T cells (not recorded which) from PBMCs. This chain links TRBV19 with TRBJ1-5; the D is unclear. The clonotype was recovered from a human donor with aplastic anemia. CDR3 loop: CASSRAGPNNQPQHF. CDR3 DNA: TGTGCCAGTAGTAGGGCCGGACCGAACAATCAGCCCCAGCATTTT.